This TCR beta chain was captured by sequencing in a study of molecular identifiers for immune sequencing clone quantification (dated by TCRdb to about 2018). The study in broad terms: In a replicate experiment, RNA from approximately 22,000 or 94,000 naive CD8 T cells was split into five aliquots, four of which were sequenced. This methods study benchmarked molecular-identifier clustering-based TCR repertoire sequencing (MIDCIRS) and TCR RNA copy counting, using CD8 T cells to do so. Study-wide conclusions, independent of this receptor: The sizes of highly expanded clones could end up underestimated when identical TCR molecules share a barcode. When barcode sub-clustering was omitted, TCR diversity was inflated by chimeric consensus sequences, with chimeras reaching as high as 47%. Even against a background of around 900,000 naive CD8 T cells, spiked-in Jurkat TCR RNA amounting to a single cell's worth was reported to be detectable. In CMV-specific effector cells, over 99% of molecules were held by clones above 20 RNA copies, whereas under 1% of molecules were held by such clones in naive cells. The naive libraries included spiked-in Jurkat TCR RNA (fewer than eleven copies' worth), and this Jurkat TCR RNA is not part of the donor repertoire. Modeling gave approximately 3 recovered TCR RNA copies per cell versus roughly 10 by digital PCR, implying approximately 30% capture efficiency.

The library was obtained by PCR. The reads were generated on an Illumina HiSeq 4000. Bulk TCR libraries were generated as previously described, with the TCR primers listed in Table S5 used. The Qiagen AllPrep DNA/RNA kit was used to purify total RNA. Reads from multiple sequencing runs of the same library were pooled before analysis. For the original study's pipeline: Reads were retained only if an exact TCR constant sequence was present, and the retained reads were trimmed to 150 nt and grouped according to their 12-nt molecular barcodes. Within each barcode group, reads were sub-clustered at a 15% Levenshtein threshold, and quality-weighted consensus sequences were built per RNA molecule. Non-functional sequences were filtered out, along with any lower-count sequence sitting one edit away from another sequence. Barcode sub-clusters with fewer than 20% of the maximum read count were removed, based on fitting two negative binomial distributions. The public reads were run again by TCRdb, first through fastp at Q25 and then through MiXCR, and only productive beta chains were kept. Rows matching on CDR3 protein sequence are summarized as one entry with the most common DNA and genes. Here the V and J calls rest on TCRdb's processing, not on the authors' analysis. This sample lists about 640,000 distinct CDR3 sequences; 15% to 20% were detected once. 0.85% of the sample rests with the top ten.

The germline V gene supplies CDR1 LGHNT and CDR2 FRNRAP. The CDR3 covers 14 residues, taking in both the cysteine and the phenylalanine. Only the CDR3 DNA is retained, 42 bases long and in frame from the first base. Germline trimming amounts to 7 bases on V and 2 bases on J, with 3 as the count of junction bases outside the gene matches. Libraries of naive CD8 T cells were built from around 20,000 to 1,000,000 sorted cells, with 10%, 30% or 50% of the purified RNA used. Naive CD8 T cells, defined as CD8+CD4-CCR7+CD45RA+, were FACS-sorted into RLT Plus buffer on a BD FACSAria II. Detection sensitivity was tested by spiking Jurkat RNA equal to 9 to 10 TCR copies' worth into samples containing about 20,000-1,100,000 naive CD8 T cells. CD8 T cells were enriched with RosetteSep CD8+ T Cell Enrichment Cocktail and Ficoll-Paque, followed by ACK red cell lysis. This clonotype came up many times. What this receptor recognizes is not known. No per-base quality is available; no much larger clone lies one base away.

Sequencing used naive CD8+ T cells from blood, with Jurkat cell RNA spiked in. In the paper's terms, the cell subset or site label means: FACS-sorted CD8+CD4-CCR7+CD45RA+ naive T cells. The V and J genes are TRBV12-5 and TRBJ2-3, with 10 central nucleotides matching TRBD1. This TCR was recovered from a human donor in good health. Some libraries in this study had Jurkat cell RNA spiked in. The DNA is as follows: TGTGCTAGTGATGACAGGGGGCTCACAGATACGCAGTATTTT. This yields the protein CASDDRGLTDTQYF.